The T cell receptor (beta chain) under discussion was sequenced for a study of cytomegalovirus exposure and HLA in healthy donors (dated by TCRdb to about 2017). At the level of the whole study: In an earlier analysis of several hundred of the donors, 250 to 350 Gb of sequence data and 117 million unique TCR beta sequences from about 190 million T cells were reported. Around 330 gigabases of sequencing data and 91 million or so unique TCR sequences made up an early release that covered over 550 HLA-typed donors. Of the 300 to 500 genotyped donors, 65% to 90% were placed in the genetic ancestry cluster associated with self-reported Caucasian donors. The study aimed to test whether cataloging public T cell receptors could reveal signatures of past pathogen exposure. The study profiled the T cell repertoires of more than 500 subjects by immunosequencing and related them to cytomegalovirus serostatus. In addition to the first cohort of 666 subjects, a separate validation cohort of over 90 different subjects was used. The study combined high-throughput TCR immunosequencing, statistical association of individual TCRs with disease status, and machine learning to predict cytomegalovirus infection status. A later analysis re-analyzed previously published TCR beta repertoires from 666 donors and added high-resolution HLA genotyping to study TCR occurrence patterns. The later analysis used no new phenotypic data to find candidate immune exposures, relying instead on TCR beta sequences and their occurrence across donors. An earlier analysis of more than 450 of the donors used high-throughput TCR beta sequencing to judge whether each TCR beta V gene segment behaved as functional or pseudogenic. Donor age, sex, ethnicity and CMV serostatus were collected together with the repertoire data. Genome-wide SNP genotypes for about 65% of the roughly 670 donors were used in a later genetic analysis, which treated that subset as a discovery cohort. Every repertoire in the discovery cohort had been generated on one and the same sequencing platform. Class I and class II HLA loci were covered by the typing at four-digit resolution. Typing coverage varied by locus: roughly 629-630 donors for A, B, C, DRB1 and DQB1; more than 500 for DQA1; nearly 610 for DPA1; under 490 for DPB1. Four or five DR-DQ haplotypes were handled as single units for association and clustering, since linkage in the cohort was strong. Among some 410 genotyped donors of the cohort, an average of approximately 240,000 unique TCR beta nucleotide sequences were sequenced per donor, roughly 20% of them non-productive.

The cohort was made up of 666 healthy bone marrow donors. Cohort members were all nominally healthy when sampled, although unrecorded immune exposures were likely present. The donor was CMV seronegative and belonged to the group of 352 seronegative cohort members. Every donor gave a peripheral blood sample, and the peripheral blood mononuclear cells from that sample were used for TCR beta sequencing. Genomic DNA was extracted from the blood cell samples with the Qiagen DNeasy Blood Extraction Kit. The library was made by the immunoSEQ multiplex PCR assay. A mixture of 60 forward primers for TCR Vbeta segments and 13 reverse primers for TCR Jbeta segments was used in the multiplex PCR. Amplification of the CDR3 region of rearranged TCR beta genes was performed with a multiplex PCR assay on genomic DNA. Amplified TCR beta libraries were sequenced as 87-base-pair reads on the Illumina HiSeq System. Per the authors' processing: In a later analysis, tens of millions of unique TCR beta chains were counted across the roughly 610 repertoires, and approximately 11 million of these chains were shared by at least two donors. A nearest-neighbor algorithm error-corrected the raw reads and collapsed the reads into unique sequences, merging closely related sequences to remove PCR and sequencing errors. V, D and J gene segments were assigned by aligning CDR3 sequences to IMGT reference sequences. For a sequence to be retained, a match of at least six nucleotides to both a V gene segment and a J gene segment was required. Rearrangements were called productive when the CDR3 lacked stop codons and stayed in frame with V and J; all others were non-productive. Following IMGT convention, CDR3 was defined as the stretch from the second conserved V-encoded cysteine to the conserved J-encoded phenylalanine. The earlier analysis of approximately 500 of the donors excluded sequences that lacked an unambiguous match to a single V gene segment. In an earlier analysis of 500 to 750 of the donors, V segments were called functional above 56.7% productive rearrangements and were called segregating when the between-donor standard deviation exceeded 5%. A statistical classification framework was built to diagnose cytomegalovirus status from the catalog of TCR beta chain sequences. A later analysis assigned V and J genes by comparing TCR nucleotide sequences with IMGT/GENE-DB human TR gene sequences. The TCRdist pipeline was used in a later analysis to assign CDR3 sequences and most-parsimonious VDJ recombination scenarios. A later analysis defined each TCR beta chain by its CDR3 amino acid sequence plus V-gene family, and excluded reads lacking a unique V-gene family. To address suspected cross-contamination and a sequencing artifact, a later analysis removed roughly 580 highly shared, low-generation-probability nucleotide sequences. A later analysis calculated a clonal expansion index for each public chain from normalized within-repertoire ranks of inferred template counts. Generation probabilities in a later analysis came from a VDJ recombination model fitted to out-of-frame rearrangements, and those results were checked against IGoR. Hypergeometric tests were used in a later analysis to score TCR-TCR, TCR-HLA and TCR-CMV co-occurrence, with a repertoire-size bias correction applied to the TCR pairs. To estimate false discovery rates, a later analysis permuted the HLA or CMV assignments 20 times. A later analysis grouped co-occurring TCRs with DBSCAN, adding TCRdist sequence similarity when clustering within HLA-allele-positive subsets. Co-occurrence clustering excluded repertoires with fewer than 30,000 or more than 120,000 public chains, plus five with anomalous nucleotide sharing. The table comes from immuneACCESS by way of TCRdb, which keeps in-frame sequences with V and J called. Part of the clones is missing from these tables; in studies checked, under half for an unresolved V gene and the rest for unknown reasons. That table is the source of V, J and clone size, and D and trimming were worked out from the DNA. The sample records around 190,000 clones, around 77% of which are singletons. The ten largest make up 2.9% of the sample.

About this clone itself: Its antigen specificity is not known. No base quality values were provided; no much bigger clone lies one nucleotide off.

The research as a whole found: In both the original and validation cohorts, the classifier was reported to diagnose cytomegalovirus status with high specificity and sensitivity. Because counts were too low, about 15 rarely observed V segments, including chromosome 9 orphons, were left out of the earlier analysis of 587 of the donors. Only TCR beta chains were sequenced in this cohort, and the absence of alpha or paired-chain data limited detectable features. In a later analysis, the rate of TCR association differed among HLA loci, with DRB1 alleles having the most associated TCRs and HLA-C alleles having the fewest. In a later analysis, HLA-associated TCR beta chains showed more clonal expansion and lower generation probabilities than non-associated chains that were equally common. A later analysis reported that several top co-occurrence clusters appeared linked to parvovirus B19, influenza, CMV and Epstein-Barr virus. In a later analysis, most CMV-associated TCR beta chains were found to appear HLA-restricted, with HLA associations seemingly driven largely by CMV exposure. A cluster of highly shared sequence variants was judged likely to represent a technical artifact of the sequencing pipeline. Most TCR sequences were seen in very few donors, while some public TCRs were found in many individuals. A further reported finding was that TCR beta sequences accurately predicted the HLA-A and HLA-B alleles for most subjects in the first cohort. A few of the identified cytomegalovirus-associated TCR beta chains were confirmed in vitro to be specific for cytomegalovirus antigens. Because HLA typing was missing for some donors at each locus, association tests included only the typed subset. The presence/absence analyses assumed that sequencing depth was roughly uniform across donors, and that assumption may not be true. According to the authors, the approach could potentially be generalized to other disease states and immunological phenotypes. Compared with the 666-donor mean, donors in an Asian-associated ancestry cluster had fewer N-insertions in productive TCRs, according to a later genetic analysis. Immune exposure information for the cohort was limited to CMV serostatus. In a later genetic analysis, a missense DCLRE1C variant was associated with V-gene and J-gene trimming of TCR beta chains, and the association was replicated in an independent cohort. Broadly in line with IMGT annotations, most TCR beta V segments showed up in productive rearrangements about 90% or about 30% of the time in an earlier analysis of about 500 of the donors. Assigning TCR associations to individual alleles was difficult when HLA alleles, especially DR and DQ, strongly co-occurred. At a false discovery rate of 0.05, a later analysis linked some 17,000 TCR beta sequences to specific HLA alleles. Correlated functional status among segregating V segments might be attributable to linkage disequilibrium, but an unknown experimental factor could not be ruled out. The study listed 150 to 200 TCR beta chains as associated with cytomegalovirus.

The sample consisted of PBMCs. This receptor was identified in a woman in her 30s in good health and CMV-seronegative.

The sequenced DNA: TGTGCCAGCAGCCAGAGACTCCCCACAGATACGCAGTATTTT. This translates into CASSQRLPTDTQYF. The chain joins TRBV4-2 to TRBJ2-3, with no confident D gene call. The germline V gene gives CDR1 as LGHNA and CDR2 as YNFKEQ. V loses 3 bases, J loses 2 bases, and the germline ends lie 9 bases apart. The CDR3 has 14 amino acids, counting the end cysteine and phenylalanine. Of the read, only the CDR3 DNA is kept; its 42 bases are in frame from base 1.